One and the same sample provided the 21 T cell receptor beta chains below, sequenced in a study of identical twins. TCRdb analysed the 5' RACE reads with MiXCR anew, one entry per CDR3 protein. The sample includes some 500,000 distinct CDR3 sequences, 22% of them seen just once. The same specimen was also included in a second study, on T cells expressing NK-cell markers.

The source material was CD4+ T cells sorted from blood. Receptors originate from a woman younger than 30 in good health.

In this sample, this clonotype turned up many times. The chain links TRBV18 to TRBJ2-5; D is uncertain. The ends were cut back, 6 bases at V and 2 bases at J, with 7 bases in the middle. Germline V gene data show CDR1 as KGHSH and CDR2 as LQKENI. The CDR3 is 12 amino acids. CDR3 loop: CASSPQQETQYF. In DNA form, the CDR3 reads TGTGCCAGCTCTCCCCAACAAGAGACCCAGTACTTC.

V gene TRBV5-5 combines with J gene TRBJ2-6; unclear D gene. With 9 bases removed from V and 0 bases from J, the gap between germline ends came to 10 bases. CDR3 size: 14 residues. CDR1 is SGHKS and CDR2 is YYEKEE in the germline V gene (reference sequence). The DNA of the CDR3 is TGTGCCACCAGTTGGTACTCTGGGGCCAACGTCCTGACTTTC. It yields the protein CATSWYSGANVLTF.

This sequence joins TRBV9 and TRBJ2-1; 10 bases align to TRBD2. CDR1 is SGDLS, CDR2 YYNGEE, per germline. Trimming removed 0 bases from V and 8 bases from J; junction bases left unmatched: 8. The CDR3 covers 16 residues. The CDR3 spells CASSVAASGGFDEQFF. The CDR3 DNA reads TGTGCCAGCAGCGTAGCGGCTAGCGGGGGATTCGATGAGCAGTTCTTC.

The V call is TRBV24-1, the J call TRBJ2-1; D ambiguous. Trimming cost V 3 bases and J 2 bases, with 7 bases left between them. Germline V gene data show CDR1 as KGHDR and CDR2 as SFDVKD. CDR3 size: 14 residues. For the CDR3, the DNA is TGTGCCACCAGTGATCCTGAGACCTACAATGAGCAGTTCTTC. Translation: CATSDPETYNEQFF.

This clonotype was detected many times. The chain recombines TRBV5-1 with TRBJ1-2, with D tentatively TRBD1 (5 bases). Between the trimmed V and J ends, which lost 0 bases and 2 bases, there was a span of 11 bases. Germline-derived CDR1 and CDR2 are SGHRS and YFSETQ. The CDR3 has 15 amino acids. CDR3: CASSLGGDGNYGYTF. DNA of the CDR3: TGCGCCAGCAGCTTGGGAGGGGACGGCAACTATGGCTACACCTTC.

This chain links TRBV19 with TRBJ2-7; D may match TRBD1 or TRBD2 (6 bases each). The CDR3 totals 14 residues. Trimming pared 6 bases from V and 2 bases from J, leaving 14 bases between. Germline V gives CDR1 LNHDA, CDR2 SQIVND (reference sequence). The CDR3 sequence: CASSRPGGPYEQYF. The CDR3 DNA sequence: TGTGCCAGTAGCCGGCCCGGGGGCCCCTACGAGCAGTACTTC.

This clonotype was observed a few times. This rearrangement joins TRBV20-1 to TRBJ2-1; D possibly uses TRBD1 or TRBD2 (6 bases each). V lost 6 bases to trimming and J lost 0 bases, with 15 bases between them. Germline V gene data show CDR1 as DFQATT and CDR2 as SNEGSKA (reference sequence). The CDR3 totals 15 residues. The CDR3 nucleotides read TGCAGTGCCTCCCCGGGGGCCCGCTCCTACAATGAGCAGTTCTTC. Translating it yields CSASPGARSYNEQFF.

Only a few counts were recorded for this clonotype. The V call is TRBV15, the J call TRBJ2-5, with no clear D. V lost 0 bases to trimming and J lost 2 bases, with 7 bases between them. The CDR3 totals 14 residues. Germline V gene data show CDR1 as LNHNV and CDR2 as YYDKDF (reference sequence). The CDR3 sequence: CATSRDPAQETQYF. The CDR3 nucleotides read TGTGCCACCAGCAGAGATCCAGCACAAGAGACCCAGTACTTC.

This clonotype was detected only a few times. The chain combines TRBV20-1 with TRBJ2-7; D unclear. Germline V gene lookup returns CDR1 DFQATT and CDR2 SNEGSKA (reference sequence). The CDR3 is made up of 12 amino acids. The V and J ends lost 5 bases and 6 bases respectively, with 14 bases between them. CDR3 sequence reads: CSAASGVSEQYF. In nucleotides, the CDR3 is TGCAGTGCTGCTTCTGGGGTAAGCGAGCAGTACTTC.

This clonotype was observed a few times. J is TRBJ1-6 and V is TRBV5-5, with D possibly being TRBD1 (5 bases). The CDR3 loop spans 15 amino acids. The germline V gene has CDR1 SGHKS and CDR2 YYEKEE (reference sequence). Trimming left V 4 bases short and J 10 bases short, with 18 bases between. The CDR3 is CASSTRDQGYSPLHF. CDR3 coding DNA: TGTGCCAGCAGCACAAGGGATCAGGGTTACTCACCCCTCCACTTT.

The gene calls are TRBV5-6 and TRBJ1-1, with no clear D. The CDR3 has 14 amino acids. Per germline, CDR1 SGHDT and CDR2 YYEEEE. V was trimmed by 1 base and J by 6 bases, leaving 13 bases between them. CDR3 residues: CASSLIGFGAEAFF. CDR3 coding DNA: TGTGCCAGCAGCTTGATAGGGTTTGGAGCTGAAGCTTTCTTT.

This clonotype was detected many times. The rearrangement uses TRBV7-2 and TRBJ1-5; D call uncertain. The germline CDR1 and CDR2 sequences are SGHTA and FQGNSA. V lost 5 bases and J 4 bases, leaving 9 bases between the germline ends. The CDR3 has 13 residues. The CDR3 reads CASSVTRNQPQHF. In DNA form, the CDR3 reads TGTGCCAGCAGCGTAACCAGGAATCAGCCCCAGCATTTT.

The sample holds a few counts of this clonotype. The rearrangement links TRBV12-3 or TRBV12-4 to TRBJ2-1; TRBD2 matches at 11 bases. The CDR3 is made up of 13 amino acids. The V and J ends lost 6 bases and 10 bases, in that order; junction bases with no gene match: 5. CDR3 in amino acids: CASSRPSGGEQFF. For the CDR3, the DNA is TGTGCCAGCAGCCGTCCTAGCGGGGGGGAGCAGTTCTTC.

This clonotype appeared a few times. The chain is built from TRBV7-7 and TRBJ2-1; TRBD2 matches at 12 bases. The CDR3 runs 15 residues. The V and J ends lost 4 bases and 7 bases, in that order; junction bases with no gene match: 5. Per germline, CDR1 SSHAT and CDR2 FNYEAQ (reference sequence). CDR3 amino acids: CASSWRLAGVNEQFF. CDR3 DNA: TGTGCCAGCAGCTGGAGACTAGCGGGAGTTAATGAGCAGTTCTTC.

A few counts support this clonotype. This chain uses TRBV6-2 or TRBV6-3 with TRBJ2-1; D unresolved. The CDR3 covers 13 residues. The ends were cut back, 6 bases at V and 0 bases at J, with 6 bases in the middle. Germline lookup yields CDR1 MNHEY and CDR2 SVGEGT. CDR3 in DNA: TGTGCCAGCAGCGACAACTCCTACAATGAGCAGTTCTTC. Translating gives CASSDNSYNEQFF.

The table lists this clonotype with many counts. J is TRBJ2-1 and V is TRBV29-1; TRBD2 agrees at 8 bases. V trimming: 7 bases; J trimming: 4 bases; junction bases outside the gene matches: 12. CDR1 is SQVTM, CDR2 ANQGSEA, per germline. The CDR3 is made up of 15 amino acids. The CDR3 DNA sequence: TGCAGCGGCCGCGGGAGGCCCCCCAGTTACAATGAGCAGTTCTTC. The encoded protein is CSGRGRPPSYNEQFF.

This clonotype showed up many times. The J gene is TRBJ2-3, the V gene TRBV7-2; the match to TRBD2 covers 7 bases. Germline V gene lookup returns CDR1 SGHTA and CDR2 FQGNSA. V lost 3 bases, J lost 3 bases, and 3 bases stayed unmatched. The CDR3 has 14 residues. This CDR3 reads CASSFGGGTDTQYF. For the CDR3, the DNA is TGTGCCAGCAGCTTTGGGGGAGGGACAGATACGCAGTATTTT.

J is TRBJ1-2 and V is TRBV6-5; the match to TRBD1 covers 8 bases. Germline V gene lookup returns CDR1 MNHEY and CDR2 SVGAGI. Trimming at V came to 4 bases and at J to 3 bases, leaving 1 base not matched to a gene. The CDR3 totals 13 residues. The CDR3 is CASSSDRDYGYTF. The CDR3 DNA reads TGTGCCAGCAGTTCGGACAGGGACTATGGCTACACCTTC.

The chain has TRBV6-5 and TRBJ1-6; D is unclear. This CDR3 contains 13 residues. Germline assignment: CDR1 MNHEY and CDR2 SVGAGI. The V gene lost 2 bases and the J gene lost 5 bases, with 4 bases spanning the gap. The CDR3, as DNA: TGTGCCAGCAGTTACAGGGATAATTCACCCCTCCACTTT. As protein: CASSYRDNSPLHF.

The chain uses TRBV20-1 and TRBJ2-1; D is perhaps TRBD1 (5 bases). Germline lookup yields CDR1 DFQATT and CDR2 SNEGSKA (reference sequence). The CDR3 loop spans 15 amino acids. Trimming cost V 5 bases and J 5 bases, with 19 bases left between them. The CDR3 sequence: CSAPSWQGRNNEQFF. The CDR3 region has the DNA TGCAGTGCTCCTTCTTGGCAGGGAAGGAACAATGAGCAGTTCTTC.

The chain has TRBV6-1 and TRBJ2-7; possibly TRBD1 for D (5 bases). The CDR3 sequence is 13 residues long. The V and J ends lost 6 bases and 0 bases respectively, with 9 bases between them. CDR1 is MNHNS and CDR2 is SASEGT in the germline V gene. The CDR3 nucleotides read TGTGCCAGCAGACCGACAGCCTCCTACGAGCAGTACTTC. Translation: CASRPTASYEQYF.